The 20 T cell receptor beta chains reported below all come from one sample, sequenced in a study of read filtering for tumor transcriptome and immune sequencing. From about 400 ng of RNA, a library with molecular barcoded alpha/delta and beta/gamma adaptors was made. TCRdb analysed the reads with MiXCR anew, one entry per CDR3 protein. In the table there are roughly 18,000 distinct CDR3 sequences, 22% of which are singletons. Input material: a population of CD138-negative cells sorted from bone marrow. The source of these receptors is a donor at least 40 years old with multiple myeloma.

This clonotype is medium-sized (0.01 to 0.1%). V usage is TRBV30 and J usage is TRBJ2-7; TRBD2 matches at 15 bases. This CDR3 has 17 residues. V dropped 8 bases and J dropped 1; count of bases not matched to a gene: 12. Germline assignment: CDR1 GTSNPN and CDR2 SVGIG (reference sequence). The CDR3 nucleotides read TGTGCCGGAACGGGACTAGCGGGAGGAGTACCTTCCTACGAGCAGTACTTC. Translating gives CAGTGLAGGVPSYEQYF.

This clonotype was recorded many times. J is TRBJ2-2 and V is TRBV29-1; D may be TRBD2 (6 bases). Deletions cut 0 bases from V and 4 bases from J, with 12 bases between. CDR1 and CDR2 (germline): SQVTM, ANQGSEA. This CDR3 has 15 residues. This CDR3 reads CSVEEEGGSTGELFF. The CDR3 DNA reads TGCAGCGTTGAAGAGGAGGGTGGGAGCACCGGGGAGCTGTTTTTT.

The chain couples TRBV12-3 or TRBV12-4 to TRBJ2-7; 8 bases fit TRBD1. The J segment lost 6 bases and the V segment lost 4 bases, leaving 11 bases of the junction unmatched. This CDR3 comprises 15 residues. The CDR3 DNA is TGTGCCAGCAGTTCCGGGACAGGCTCCCTAAGCGAGCAGTACTTC. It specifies CASSSGTGSLSEQYF.

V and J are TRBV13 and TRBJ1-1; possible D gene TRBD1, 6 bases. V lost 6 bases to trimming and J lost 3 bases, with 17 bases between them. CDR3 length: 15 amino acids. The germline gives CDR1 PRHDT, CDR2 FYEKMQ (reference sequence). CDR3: CASSYPKGGYTEAFF. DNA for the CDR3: TGTGCCAGCAGTTACCCTAAAGGGGGATACACTGAAGCTTTCTTT.

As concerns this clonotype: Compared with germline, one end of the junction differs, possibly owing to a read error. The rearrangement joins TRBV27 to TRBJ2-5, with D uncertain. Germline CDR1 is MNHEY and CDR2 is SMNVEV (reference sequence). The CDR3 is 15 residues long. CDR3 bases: TGTGCCAGCAGTCAGACGGCCCAGTACCAAGAGACCCTGTACTTC. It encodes CASSQTAQYQETLYF.

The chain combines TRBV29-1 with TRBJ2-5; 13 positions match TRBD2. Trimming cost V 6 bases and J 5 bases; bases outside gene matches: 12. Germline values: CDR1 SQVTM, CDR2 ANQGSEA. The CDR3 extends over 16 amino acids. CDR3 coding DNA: TGCAGCGTCAACGGACTAGCGGGAGTAGGAGGGGAGACCCAGTACTTC. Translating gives CSVNGLAGVGGETQYF.

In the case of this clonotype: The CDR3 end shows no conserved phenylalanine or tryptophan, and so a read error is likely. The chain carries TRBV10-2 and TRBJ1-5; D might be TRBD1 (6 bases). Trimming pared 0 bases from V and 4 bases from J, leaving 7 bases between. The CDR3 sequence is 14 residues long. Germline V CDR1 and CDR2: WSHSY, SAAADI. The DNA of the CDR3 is TGCGCCAGCAGTGAGTCCGGACAGAATCAGCCCCAGCATCTT. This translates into CASSESGQNQPQHL.

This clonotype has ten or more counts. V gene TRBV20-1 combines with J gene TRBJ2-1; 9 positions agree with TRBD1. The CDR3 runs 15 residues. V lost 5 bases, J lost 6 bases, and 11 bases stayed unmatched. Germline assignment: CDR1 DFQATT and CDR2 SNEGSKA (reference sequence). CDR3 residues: CSAVKTGGLSNEQFF. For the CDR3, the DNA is TGCAGTGCTGTGAAAACAGGGGGCCTATCCAATGAGCAGTTCTTC.

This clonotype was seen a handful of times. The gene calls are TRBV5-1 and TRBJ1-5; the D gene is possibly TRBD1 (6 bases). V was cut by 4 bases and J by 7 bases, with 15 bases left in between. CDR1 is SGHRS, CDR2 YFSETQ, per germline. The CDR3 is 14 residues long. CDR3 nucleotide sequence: TGCGCCAGCAGCCCATCGAACAGGGCCCAGCCCCAGCATTTT. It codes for CASSPSNRAQPQHF.

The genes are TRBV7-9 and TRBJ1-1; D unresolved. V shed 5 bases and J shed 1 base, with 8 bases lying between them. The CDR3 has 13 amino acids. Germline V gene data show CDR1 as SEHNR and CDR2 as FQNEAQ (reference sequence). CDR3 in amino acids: CASSPYRNTEAFF. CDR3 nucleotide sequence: TGTGCCAGCAGCCCATACAGGAACACTGAAGCTTTCTTT.

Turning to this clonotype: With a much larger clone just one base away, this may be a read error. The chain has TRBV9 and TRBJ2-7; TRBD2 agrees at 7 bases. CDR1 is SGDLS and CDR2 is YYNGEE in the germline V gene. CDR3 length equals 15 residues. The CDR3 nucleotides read TGTGCCAGCGGCGTAGCTGGGAGGGGATCGGACGAGCAGTACTTC. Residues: CASGVAGRGSDEQYF.

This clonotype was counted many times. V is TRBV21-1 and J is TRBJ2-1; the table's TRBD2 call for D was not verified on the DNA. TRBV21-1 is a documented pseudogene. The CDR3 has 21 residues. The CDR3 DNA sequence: TGTGCCAGCAGCAATGACCCAGGGGCCCGATGGGGAGGACTAGCGAGCAATGAGCAGTTCTTC. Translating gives CASSNDPGARWGGLASNEQFF.

The CDR3 loop reads CASSPGGGGKSNQPQHF. For the CDR3, the DNA is TGCGCCAGCAGCCCCGGAGGGGGTGGCAAATCCAATCAGCCCCAGCATTTT. The J gene is TRBJ1-5, the V gene TRBV5-1; tentatively, D is TRBD1 (6 bases). The germline V gene encodes CDR1 SGHRS and CDR2 YFSETQ. CDR3 size: 17 residues. Trimming removed 4 bases from V and 3 bases from J, with 20 bases in between.

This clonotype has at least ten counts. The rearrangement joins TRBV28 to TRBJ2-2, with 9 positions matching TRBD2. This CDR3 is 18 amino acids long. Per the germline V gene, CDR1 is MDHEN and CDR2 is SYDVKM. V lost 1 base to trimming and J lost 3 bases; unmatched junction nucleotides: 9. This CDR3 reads CASSLLAGGPRYTGELFF. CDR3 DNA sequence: TGTGCCAGCAGTTTATTGGCGGGAGGGCCTCGGTACACCGGGGAGCTGTTTTTT.

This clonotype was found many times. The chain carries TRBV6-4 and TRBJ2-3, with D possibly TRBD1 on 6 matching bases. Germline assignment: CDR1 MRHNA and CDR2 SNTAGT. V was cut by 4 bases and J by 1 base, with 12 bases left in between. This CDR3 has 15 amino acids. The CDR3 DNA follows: TGTGCCAGCAGTGTGCAGGGGTTTGGCACAGATACGCAGTATTTT. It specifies CASSVQGFGTDTQYF.

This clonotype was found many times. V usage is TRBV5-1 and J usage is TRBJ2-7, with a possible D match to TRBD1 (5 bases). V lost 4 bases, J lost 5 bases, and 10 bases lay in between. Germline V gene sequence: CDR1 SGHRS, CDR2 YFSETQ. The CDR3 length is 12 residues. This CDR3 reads CASSSQGHEQYF. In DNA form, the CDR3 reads TGCGCCAGCAGCAGTCAGGGCCACGAGCAGTACTTC.

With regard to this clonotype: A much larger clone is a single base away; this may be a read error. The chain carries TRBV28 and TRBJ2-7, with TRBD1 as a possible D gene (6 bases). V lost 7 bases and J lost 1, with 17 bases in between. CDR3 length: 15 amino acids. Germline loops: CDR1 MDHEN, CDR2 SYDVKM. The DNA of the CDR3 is TGTGCCAGCAACCCGGCAGGGGTATTTTCCTACGAGCAGTACTTC. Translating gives CASNPAGVFSYEQYF.

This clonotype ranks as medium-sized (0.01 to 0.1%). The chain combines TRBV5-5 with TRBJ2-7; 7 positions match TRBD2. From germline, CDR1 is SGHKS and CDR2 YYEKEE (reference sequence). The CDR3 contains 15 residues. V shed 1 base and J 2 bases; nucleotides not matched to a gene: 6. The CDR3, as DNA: TGTGCCAGCAGCTTGTCGGGGGGAACCACCTACGAGCAGTACTTC. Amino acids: CASSLSGGTTYEQYF.

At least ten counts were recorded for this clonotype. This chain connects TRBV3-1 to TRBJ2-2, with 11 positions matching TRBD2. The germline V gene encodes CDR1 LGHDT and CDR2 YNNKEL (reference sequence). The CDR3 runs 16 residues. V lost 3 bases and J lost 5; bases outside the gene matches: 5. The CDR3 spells CASSHLAGGRTGELFF. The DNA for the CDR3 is TGTGCCAGCAGCCACCTAGCGGGAGGAAGGACCGGGGAGCTGTTTTTT.

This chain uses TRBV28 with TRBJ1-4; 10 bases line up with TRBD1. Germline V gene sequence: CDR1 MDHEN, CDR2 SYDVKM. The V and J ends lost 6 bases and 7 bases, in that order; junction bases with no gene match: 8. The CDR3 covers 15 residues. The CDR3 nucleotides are TGTGCCAGCAGCTCAATGACAGGGGGCGGTGAAAAACTGTTTTTT. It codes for CASSSMTGGGEKLFF.